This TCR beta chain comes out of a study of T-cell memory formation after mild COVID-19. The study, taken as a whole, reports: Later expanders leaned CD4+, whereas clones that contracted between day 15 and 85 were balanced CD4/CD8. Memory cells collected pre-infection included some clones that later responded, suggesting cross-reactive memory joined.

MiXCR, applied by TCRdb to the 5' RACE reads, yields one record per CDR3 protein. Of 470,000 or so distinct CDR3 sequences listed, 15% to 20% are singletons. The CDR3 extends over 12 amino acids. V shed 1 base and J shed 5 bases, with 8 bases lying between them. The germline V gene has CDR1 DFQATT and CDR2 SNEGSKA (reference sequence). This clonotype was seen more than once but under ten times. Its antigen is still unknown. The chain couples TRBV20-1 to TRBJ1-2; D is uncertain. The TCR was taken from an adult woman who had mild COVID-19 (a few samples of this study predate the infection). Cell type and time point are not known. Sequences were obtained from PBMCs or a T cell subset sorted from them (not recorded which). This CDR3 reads CSARGEDYGYTF. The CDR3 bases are TGCAGTGCTAGAGGCGAAGATTATGGCTACACCTTC.